A selection of T cell receptor beta chains follows, all from one sample in a study of metastatic and nonmetastatic thyroid tumors. TCRdb re-processed the PCR reads through MiXCR. The table has roughly 44,000 clones, 20% to 25% seen once. The sequencing input was tumor tissue. These receptors were collected from a female donor with papillary thyroid cancer or a benign thyroid nodule (not recorded which). Some clones in this sample may be carry-over from other donors' samples. The CDR3 runs from the conserved cysteine through the conserved F or W. Each record gives: CDR3 protein, CDR3 DNA, V gene, D gene, clone size, J gene. A D gene is named only where the DNA matches it firmly. Not all rows give a size; the values are once, few, many and, for expanded clones, a class.

CDR3 protein: CASSQDRGGNTIYF; CDR3 DNA: TGTGCCAGCAGCCAGGACAGGGGTGGAAACACCATATATTTT; V gene: TRBV6-1; D gene: TRBD1; clone size: many; J gene: TRBJ1-3
CDR3 protein: CSARIGGMNTEAFF; CDR3 DNA: TGCAGTGCTAGGATTGGCGGCATGAACACTGAAGCTTTCTTT; V gene: TRBV20-1; D gene: -; clone size: -; J gene: TRBJ1-1
CDR3 protein: CASSLVRGGVRGNIQYF; CDR3 DNA: TGTGCCAGCAGCTTAGTGCGGGGGGGCGTTCGAGGAAACATTCAGTACTTC; V gene: TRBV13; D gene: TRBD2; clone size: few; J gene: TRBJ2-4
CDR3 protein: CASAESTNEKLFF; CDR3 DNA: TGTGCCAGCGCCGAATCAACTAATGAAAAACTGTTTTTT; V gene: TRBV12-3/TRBV12-4; D gene: -; clone size: -; J gene: TRBJ1-4
CDR3 protein: CASSPGSQGVRSPLHF; CDR3 DNA: TGTGCCAGCTCACCCGGCTCACAGGGGGTGCGATCACCCCTCCACTTT; V gene: TRBV18; D gene: TRBD1; clone size: many; J gene: TRBJ1-6
CDR3 protein: CSALEINSYGYTF; CDR3 DNA: TGCAGTGCTCTAGAGATTAACAGCTATGGCTACACCTTC; V gene: TRBV20-1; D gene: -; clone size: many; J gene: TRBJ1-2
CDR3 protein: CASSAWVASNQPQHF; CDR3 DNA: TGTGCCAGCTCAGCCTGGGTAGCTAGCAATCAGCCCCAGCATTTT; V gene: TRBV18; D gene: -; clone size: many; J gene: TRBJ1-5
CDR3 protein: CASTWTVGTDTQYF; CDR3 DNA: TGTGCCAGCACCTGGACGGTGGGCACAGATACGCAGTATTTT; V gene: TRBV5-5; D gene: -; clone size: many; J gene: TRBJ2-3
CDR3 protein: CASSPIDRANRYEQYF; CDR3 DNA: TGTGCCAGCAGTCCTATCGACAGGGCGAACAGGTACGAGCAGTACTTC; V gene: TRBV12-3/TRBV12-4; D gene: TRBD1; clone size: -; J gene: TRBJ2-7
CDR3 protein: CASSRGVNTGELFF; CDR3 DNA: TGTGCCAGCAGTCGCGGAGTGAACACCGGGGAGCTGTTTTTT; V gene: TRBV2; D gene: -; clone size: many; J gene: TRBJ2-2
CDR3 protein: CASSQEGQALLDEQYF; CDR3 DNA: TGCGCCAGCAGCCAAGAGGGACAGGCGCTCCTTGACGAGCAGTACTTC; V gene: TRBV4-1; D gene: TRBD1; clone size: -; J gene: TRBJ2-7
CDR3 protein: CASSQDLADRGTEAFF; CDR3 DNA: TGCGCCAGCAGCCAAGATCTAGCGGACCGGGGCACTGAAGCTTTCTTT; V gene: TRBV4-1; D gene: -; clone size: many; J gene: TRBJ1-1
CDR3 protein: CSARTGGAMVTNEKLFF; CDR3 DNA: TGCAGTGCTAGGACAGGGGGCGCGATGGTAACTAATGAAAAACTGTTTTTT; V gene: TRBV20-1; D gene: TRBD1; clone size: many; J gene: TRBJ1-4
CDR3 protein: CASSLSLQGALGPGELFF; CDR3 DNA: TGTGCCAGCAGCCTGAGTTTACAGGGGGCGCTGGGCCCCGGGGAGCTGTTTTTT; V gene: TRBV5-6; D gene: TRBD1; clone size: -; J gene: TRBJ2-2
CDR3 protein: CSARDRPGLAGSDEQYF; CDR3 DNA: TGCAGTGCTAGAGATCGGCCGGGACTAGCGGGTTCCGACGAGCAGTACTTC; V gene: TRBV20-1; D gene: TRBD2; clone size: few; J gene: TRBJ2-7
CDR3 protein: CASSTRWGFQETQYF; CDR3 DNA: TGTGCCAGCAGCACACGGTGGGGTTTTCAAGAGACCCAGTACTTC; V gene: TRBV9; D gene: -; clone size: -; J gene: TRBJ2-5